The clone carrying this T cell receptor (beta chain) was found once. Original processing methods: Estimation of nucleated cell counts was performed using reference gene primer amplification. Here immunoSEQ multiplex PCR was the method, and the copy in TCRdb shows in-frame clones only, minus some. V and J calls and clone size follow that table, whereas D and trimming were derived from the DNA. The sample has under 200,000 clones; about 88% are singletons. The CDR3 contains 13 residues. The germline V gene encodes CDR1 LNHDA and CDR2 SQIVND (reference sequence). V lost 7 bases and J 8 bases, leaving 17 bases between the germline ends. This sample was included in a study of blood T cell repertoires in COVID-19. The overall study: The samples span acute and convalescent COVID-19 from the United States, Italy and Spain.

The material sequenced was peripheral blood. V gene TRBV19 combines with J gene TRBJ1-2; maybe TRBD1 (6 bases). The receptor comes from an elderly woman in a cohort sampled during active or convalescent COVID-19. The CDR3 DNA sequence: TGTGCCAGTACCTCCCACAGGGTGGAAGGCTACACCTTC. It is translated as CASTSHRVEGYTF. Filled out from reference TRBV19 and TRBJ1-2, the complete variable domain reads DGGITQSPKYLFRKEGQNVTLSCEQNLNHDAMYWYRQDPGQGLRLIYYSQIVNDFQKGDIAEGYSVSREKKESFPLTVTSAQKNPTAFYLCASTSHRVEGYTFGSGTRLTVV.